The clone carrying this T cell receptor (beta chain) was detected many times. What it recognizes is unknown. Germline V lookup: CDR1 SGHDN, CDR2 FVKESK. The CDR3 is made up of 15 amino acids. After removal of 6 bases from V and 4 bases from J, the junction contained 11 bases not matched to a gene. These data originate in a study of T cells in Graves' hyperthyroidism and ophthalmopathy. The study's findings and limits: Within blood appeared most thyroid clonotypes that had expanded above 0.001.

TCR beta CDR3 region amplification was performed from RNA transcripts. HTBI primers were the set used in a first-round RT-PCR of the TCR CDR3. MiXCR, applied by TCRdb to the multiplex PCR reads, yields one record per CDR3 protein. The profile shows hundreds of thousands of distinct CDR3 sequences, approximately 25% of them singletons. The TCR originated in a woman under 40 with Graves' ophthalmopathy. This chain links TRBV14 with TRBJ1-1; 7 positions agree with TRBD1. The sample taken for sequencing was blood. CDR3: CASRDGTAGSTEAFF. The CDR3 DNA is TGTGCCAGCAGAGACGGGACAGCGGGGTCCACTGAAGCTTTCTTT. Together with reference TRBV14 and TRBJ1-1, the CDR3 gives the full variable domain: EAGVTQFPSHSVIEKGQTVTLRCDPISGHDNLYWYRRVMGKEIKFLLHFVKESKQDESGMPNNRFLAERTGGTYSTLKVQPAELEDSGVYFCASRDGTAGSTEAFFGQGTRLTVV.